This paragraph covers one T cell receptor (beta chain) sequence. Antigen unknown. Execution of the assay was at deep level. Sequenced by immunoSEQ multiplex PCR; TCRdb stores in-frame clones only, minus some. Here the sample spans millions of clones, about 94% being singletons. The data were obtained in a study of shared clonotypes between healthy human individuals. Study results and limitations: Among donors, the sharing of clonotypes was expected to be influenced by sequencing depth.

Trimming took off 5 bases at V and 2 bases at J, with 16 bases between the two ends. In germline, CDR1 is MNHEY, CDR2 SMNVEV (reference sequence). The length of the CDR3 is 15 residues. Naive CD8 cells comprised CD45RO-negative, CCR7-positively selected cells, excluding terminally differentiated effector memory CD45RA+ cells. What was sequenced was naive CD8+ T cells sorted from blood. The TCR sequence derives from a man between 18 and 29 years old in good health. This chain joins TRBV27 and TRBJ2-7; D gene ambiguous. The DNA for the CDR3 is TGTGCCAGCAGTCCTAAGGGTTCGGGCGCCTACGAGCAGTACTTC. Translation: CASSPKGSGAYEQYF.